Listed here are 18 T cell receptor beta chains from one sample, sequenced in a study of blood T cell repertoires in COVID-19. Profiling relied on immunoSEQ multiplex PCR, and the TCRdb table lists in-frame clones only, not all of them. The table shows fewer than 250,000 clones, with approximately 83% occurring only once. The sequenced sample consisted of peripheral blood. The origin of the receptors is a human donor in a cohort sampled during active COVID-19.

V gene TRBV27 combines with J gene TRBJ2-2; 7 nucleotides match TRBD2. The germline gives CDR1 MNHEY, CDR2 SMNVEV (reference sequence). This CDR3 is 17 amino acids long. After removal of 1 base from V and 5 bases from J, the junction contained 10 bases not matched to a gene. CDR3 DNA: TGTGCCAGCAGTTTATTTCGGACTAGTCTTGAAACCGGGGAGCTGTTTTTT. Translation gives CASSLFRTSLETGELFF.

CDR3 DNA sequence: TGTGCCAGCAGCCCGGACTCTCTAGGATTTACAGATACGCAGTATTTT. It encodes CASSPDSLGFTDTQYF. The chain is built from TRBV5-4 and TRBJ2-3; maybe TRBD2 (5 bases). The CDR3 spans 16 residues. Looked up from germline, CDR1 is SGHNT and CDR2 is YYREEE (reference sequence). V lost 4 bases to trimming and J lost 3 bases, with 18 bases between them. The variable domain in full, completed from reference TRBV5-4 and TRBJ2-3, reads ETGVTQSPTHLIKTRGQQVTLRCSSQSGHNTVSWYQQALGQGPQFIFQYYREEENGRGNFPPRFSGLQFPNYSSELNVNALELDDSALYLCASSPDSLGFTDTQYFGPGTRLTVL.

The chain has TRBV2 and TRBJ1-5; 8 nucleotides line up with TRBD1. Germline assignment: CDR1 SNHLY and CDR2 FYNNEI. J was trimmed by 5 bases and V by 8 bases; bases with no gene match: 11. The CDR3 has 15 amino acids. CDR3 DNA sequence: TGTGCCAGCGGACAGGGCGGGACTAACTATCAGCCCCAGCATTTT. This sequence encodes CASGQGGTNYQPQHF.

The rearrangement links TRBV28 to TRBJ1-5; D call uncertain. The CDR3 contains 13 residues. Germline values: CDR1 MDHEN, CDR2 SYDVKM. Trimming cost V 10 bases and J 4 bases, with 14 bases left between them. The DNA of the CDR3 is TGTGCCACATCAGGAGGGTGGAATCAGCCCCAGCATTTT. Translated, it gives CATSGGWNQPQHF.

The genes are TRBV7-8 and TRBJ1-2, with D hard to call. The length of the CDR3 is 13 residues. The germline gives CDR1 SGHVS, CDR2 FQNEAQ. V gave up 5 bases and J gave up 7 bases, with 14 bases separating them. The CDR3 DNA sequence: TGTGCCAGCAGCCCGATCCGAACTGGTGGCTACACCTTC. Its protein is CASSPIRTGGYTF.

This clone was detected a few times. The chain recombines TRBV5-6 with TRBJ2-7; D perhaps matches TRBD2 (6 bases). V shed 5 bases and J shed 7 bases, with 16 bases lying between them. The CDR3 runs to 13 residues. Germline-derived CDR1 and CDR2 are SGHDT and YYEEEE. This CDR3 reads CASRSMAGREQYF. DNA of the CDR3: TGTGCCAGCAGATCCATGGCAGGGAGGGAGCAGTACTTC. Using reference TRBV5-6 and TRBJ2-7 for the parts outside the CDR3, the full variable domain is DAGVTQSPTHLIKTRGQQVTLRCSPKSGHDTVSWYQQALGQGPQFIFQYYEEEERQRGNFPDRFSGHQFPNYSSELNVNALLLGDSALYLCASRSMAGREQYFGPGTRLTVT.

This chain connects TRBV5-1 to TRBJ2-4, with 7 bases fitting TRBD1. Germline CDR1 is SGHRS and CDR2 is YFSETQ. The junction had 9 bases not matched to a gene; V was cut back by 5 bases and J by 1 base. This CDR3 has 16 amino acids. The CDR3 loop is CASRSGGREAKNIQYF. In DNA, the CDR3 is TGCGCCAGCAGATCAGGGGGAAGGGAGGCCAAAAACATTCAGTACTTC.

This CDR3 reads CASSEYEGALSSYNEQFF. Written as DNA, the CDR3 is TGTGCCAGCAGTGAATATGAGGGGGCACTTAGCTCCTACAATGAGCAGTTCTTC. This chain links TRBV6-1 with TRBJ2-1; TRBD1 matches 7 bases. The germline V gene encodes CDR1 MNHNS and CDR2 SASEGT. Trimming removed 2 bases from V and 0 bases from J; junction bases left unmatched: 10. The CDR3 loop spans 18 amino acids.

The rearrangement joins TRBV2 to TRBJ2-5; 7 positions agree with TRBD1. V shed 7 bases, J shed 4 bases, and the junction held 3 bases outside the gene matches. Germline V CDR1 and CDR2: SNHLY, FYNNEI. CDR3 length: 12 residues. The chain's CDR3 is CASIQGVETQYF. CDR3 bases: TGTGCCAGCATCCAGGGGGTAGAGACCCAGTACTTC. Full variable domain (missing parts from reference TRBV2 and TRBJ2-5): EPEVTQTPSHQVTQMGQEVILRCVPISNHLYFYWYRQILGQKVEFLVSFYNNEISEKSEIFDDQFSVERPDGSNFTLKIRSTKLEDSAMYFCASIQGVETQYFGPGTRLLVL.

The V and J genes are TRBV11-2 and TRBJ1-5; a weak D match, TRBD1 (5 bases). Germline V gene sequence: CDR1 SGHAT, CDR2 FQNNGV. The CDR3 is 15 residues long. With 1 base removed from V and 8 bases from J, the gap between germline ends came to 15 bases. The CDR3 region is CASSLAAWGTEPQHF. CDR3 DNA: TGTGCCAGCAGCTTAGCGGCATGGGGGACTGAGCCCCAGCATTTT.

The rearrangement uses TRBV5-4 and TRBJ1-1, with unresolved D. The ends were cut back, 3 bases at V and 1 base at J, with 10 bases in the middle. This CDR3 spans 14 amino acids. Germline CDR1 is SGHNT and CDR2 is YYREEE (reference sequence). In DNA form, the CDR3 reads TGTGCCAGCAGCTCCTTCCAGCGGAACACTGAAGCTTTCTTT. Amino acids: CASSSFQRNTEAFF.

This clone was recorded once. The genes are TRBV6-1 and TRBJ2-3; D call uncertain. V shed 2 bases and J shed 5 bases, with 8 bases lying between them. Germline V gives CDR1 MNHNS, CDR2 SASEGT. The CDR3 has 13 amino acids. CDR3 coding DNA: TGTGCCAGCAGTGAACAGCGCAGAGATACGCAGTATTTT. Its translation: CASSEQRRDTQYF.

As DNA, the CDR3 is TGCGCCAGCAGCCCCGGGGCTAGCGGGGGATCGAGCTCCTACAATGAGCAGTTCTTC. This codes for CASSPGASGGSSSYNEQFF. This chain joins TRBV5-1 and TRBJ2-1; 10 bases align to TRBD2. This CDR3 has 19 amino acids. Germline CDR1 SGHRS, CDR2 YFSETQ. The V and J ends lost 4 bases and 0 bases, in that order; junction bases with no gene match: 13.

This chain uses TRBV10-3 with TRBJ2-3, with a weak D call TRBD2 (5 bases). The V and J ends lost 4 bases and 1 base respectively, with 9 bases between them. Germline V gene data show CDR1 as ENHRY and CDR2 as SYGVKD. The CDR3 runs 14 residues. The CDR3, as DNA: TGTGCCATCAGTGTGAAGAGGGGCACAGATACGCAGTATTTT. It codes for CAISVKRGTDTQYF.

V gene TRBV3-1 (or the pseudogene TRBV3-2) combines with J gene TRBJ1-4, with D uncertain. Trimming shortened V by 4 bases and J by 2 bases, and 11 bases separated the two germline ends. In germline, CDR1 is LGHDT, CDR2 YNNKEL (reference sequence). This CDR3 is 15 amino acids long. The DNA for the CDR3 is TGTGCCAGCAGCCCCCTCGGGGTTACTAATGAAAAACTGTTTTTT. This sequence encodes CASSPLGVTNEKLFF.

V usage is TRBV4-2 and J usage is TRBJ1-3, with TRBD1 identical over 9 bases. The CDR3 consists of 16 residues. V gave up 0 bases and J gave up 3 bases; unmatched junction bases: 3. Per the germline V gene, CDR1 is LGHNA and CDR2 is YNFKEQ. The CDR3 DNA sequence: TGTGCCAGCAGCCAAGAGTGGACAGGGGTTGGAAACACCATATATTTT. It yields the protein CASSQEWTGVGNTIYF.

This clone was counted a single time. The chain has TRBV24-1 and TRBJ2-1; 12 bases fit TRBD2. J was trimmed by 7 bases and V by 3 bases; bases with no gene match: 6. Germline assignment: CDR1 KGHDR and CDR2 SFDVKD. The CDR3 extends over 16 amino acids. CDR3 protein: CATSDTTSGSGNEQFF. DNA for the CDR3: TGTGCCACCAGTGATACGACTAGCGGGAGCGGAAATGAGCAGTTCTTC.

This clone was picked up a small number of times. This chain links TRBV6-5 with TRBJ1-1; the D gene is possibly TRBD1 (6 bases). Germline V gives CDR1 MNHEY, CDR2 SVGAGI. Deletions cut 8 bases from V and 5 bases from J, with 18 bases between. The CDR3 sequence is 14 residues long. CDR3 loop: CASVLAGGGTEAFF. CDR3 coding DNA: TGTGCCAGCGTGTTGGCGGGGGGCGGGACTGAAGCTTTCTTT.